In this sample, the clone carrying this TCR beta chain turned up a few times. The data are from a study of T cells in Graves' hyperthyroidism and ophthalmopathy. Each diagnosis was grounded in clinical symptoms, serum thyroxine and TRAb, thyroid ultrasound, and orbital computed tomography. Fresh 10 ml peripheral blood yielded PBMCs. RNA transcripts were the template for amplifying TCR beta CDR3 regions. A set of HTBI primers served as the primers for a first-round RT-PCR of the TCR CDR3. One entry per CDR3 protein, called by TCRdb with MiXCR from the multiplex PCR reads. This table holds over 250,000 distinct CDR3 sequences, 20% to 25% found once. Sequenced material: blood. This clonotype originated in a young man with Graves' ophthalmopathy.

The CDR3 DNA reads TGTGCCAGCTCACTACAGGAGCTCTACGAGCAGTACTTC. Translation gives CASSLQELYEQYF. The chain carries TRBV18 and TRBJ2-7; D perhaps matches TRBD1 (5 bases). V gave up 4 bases and J gave up 3 bases, with 10 bases separating them. Looked up from germline, CDR1 is KGHSH and CDR2 is LQKENI. This CDR3 region has 13 residues.